The rows below give T cell receptor beta chains drawn from one sample of a study of cytomegalovirus exposure and HLA in healthy donors. Assay used: immunoSEQ multiplex PCR; TCRdb lists only in-frame clones, some missing. The sample records tens of thousands of clones, about 77% being singletons. The sample taken for sequencing was PBMCs. These receptors originate from a man aged 55 to 70 in good health and CMV-seronegative. Each CDR3 is given with its conserved first and last residue. D genes are given only for firm matches. Size tells how often a clone was seen (once, few, many) or the class of an expanded clone, and some rows leave it out.

abundance: NA; d_gene: TRBD2; v_gene: TRBV2; j_gene: TRBJ2-3; CDR3nt: TGTGCCAGCAGCGGGGGGGGAGGGATGGGCACAGATACGCAGTATTTT; CDR3aa: CASSGGGGMGTDTQYF
abundance: NA; d_gene: TRBD2; v_gene: TRBV19; j_gene: TRBJ2-7; CDR3nt: TGTGCCAGTAGTCCCCAAGGGACCCTAGCGGGGGGGTACGAGCAGTACTTC; CDR3aa: CASSPQGTLAGGYEQYF
abundance: NA; d_gene: NA; v_gene: TRBV2; j_gene: TRBJ2-7; CDR3nt: TGTGCCAGCACTTCGCCCCGGGACTACGAGCAGTACTTC; CDR3aa: CASTSPRDYEQYF
abundance: NA; d_gene: TRBD1; v_gene: TRBV5-1; j_gene: TRBJ1-2; CDR3nt: TGCGCCAGCTCCACTTCGGGACAGGGGCTTTATGGCTACACCTTC; CDR3aa: CASSTSGQGLYGYTF
abundance: NA; d_gene: TRBD1; v_gene: TRBV9; j_gene: TRBJ1-3; CDR3nt: TGTGCCAGCAGCGCCCTAGCCTTGACAGGGACGACTGGAAACACCATATATTTT; CDR3aa: CASSALALTGTTGNTIYF
abundance: NA; d_gene: NA; v_gene: TRBV14; j_gene: TRBJ1-6; CDR3nt: TGTGCCAGCAGCCAAGGCGCCTTTGGTTCACCCCTCCACTTT; CDR3aa: CASSQGAFGSPLHF
abundance: NA; d_gene: TRBD1; v_gene: TRBV5-1; j_gene: TRBJ1-2; CDR3nt: TGCGCCAGCAGCGAAGAACCGGGACAGGGGAAGCGGTATGGCTACACCTTC; CDR3aa: CASSEEPGQGKRYGYTF
abundance: NA; d_gene: NA; v_gene: TRBV7-9; j_gene: TRBJ2-1; CDR3nt: TGTTCCAGCAGCTTAGCGTCGGCGGGAATCTACAATGAGCAGTTCTTC; CDR3aa: CSSSLASAGIYNEQFF
abundance: once; d_gene: NA; v_gene: TRBV5-1; j_gene: TRBJ2-2; CDR3nt: TGCGCCAGCCCCGGGACAACTGGGGAGCTGTTTTTT; CDR3aa: CASPGTTGELFF
abundance: NA; d_gene: NA; v_gene: TRBV5-1; j_gene: TRBJ2-2; CDR3nt: TGCGCCAGCAGCTTGGAGACAGTGAACACCGGGGAGCTGTTTTTT; CDR3aa: CASSLETVNTGELFF
abundance: few; d_gene: NA; v_gene: TRBV9; j_gene: TRBJ1-6; CDR3nt: TGTGCCAGCAGCGTACAGTTTAATTCACCCCTCCACTTT; CDR3aa: CASSVQFNSPLHF
abundance: NA; d_gene: NA; v_gene: TRBV14; j_gene: TRBJ1-5; CDR3nt: TGTGCCAGCAGCCCGGGGGGAAATCAGCCCCAGCATTTT; CDR3aa: CASSPGGNQPQHF
abundance: NA; d_gene: NA; v_gene: TRBV5-6; j_gene: TRBJ2-5; CDR3nt: TGTGCCAGCACCCCGAGGGCCAGGGGGGAAGAGACCCAGTACTTC; CDR3aa: CASTPRARGEETQYF
abundance: NA; d_gene: NA; v_gene: TRBV11-2; j_gene: TRBJ2-7; CDR3nt: TGTACCAGCAGCTTAGGGAGTCCCTACGAGCAGTACTTC; CDR3aa: CTSSLGSPYEQYF
abundance: NA; d_gene: NA; v_gene: TRBV19; j_gene: TRBJ1-4; CDR3nt: TGTGCCAGTAGTGACGACCCGGGACACTCTGCAACTAATGAAAAACTGTTTTTT; CDR3aa: CASSDDPGHSATNEKLFF
abundance: NA; d_gene: TRBD2; v_gene: TRBV9; j_gene: TRBJ2-7; CDR3nt: TGTGCCAGCAGCGCTGGACTAGCGGGGACCTACGAGCAGTACTTC; CDR3aa: CASSAGLAGTYEQYF
abundance: NA; d_gene: NA; v_gene: TRBV6-5; j_gene: TRBJ1-1; CDR3nt: TGTGCCAGCAGTTACTCGCCGACAGTTCGTGAAGCTTTCTTT; CDR3aa: CASSYSPTVREAFF
abundance: once; d_gene: TRBD1; v_gene: TRBV19; j_gene: TRBJ2-7; CDR3nt: TGTGCCAGTAGTATAAGTTGGACAGGCTACGAGCAGTACTTC; CDR3aa: CASSISWTGYEQYF
abundance: NA; d_gene: NA; v_gene: TRBV9; j_gene: TRBJ1-1; CDR3nt: TGTGCCAGCAGCCTGGGGGGTAGGACTGAAGCTTTCTTT; CDR3aa: CASSLGGRTEAFF